This TCR beta chain was captured in a study of blood T cells in healthy people across ages (dated by TCRdb to the mid-2010s). Notes on the research overall: Template switching captured roughly one uniquely barcoded TCR beta cDNA molecule per two T cells in model experiments. Using deep sequencing normalized with unique cDNA molecular identifiers, the study measured how TCR beta repertoire diversity changes with age. The donors were divided into four age groups: young (average roughly 17 years), middle-aged (around 37), aged (approximately 62) and long-lived (about 84). Donors of different ages were randomly distributed across sequencing lanes to avoid experimental bias. The study analyzed two additional independent replicas of 1 million unique cDNA reads from the same blood draw for two donors, one aged 18 to 30 and one aged 80 or older. Results and caveats for the whole study, not just this receptor: There was a strong correlation between observed TCR beta diversity and the percentage of naive T cells measured by flow cytometry. Bulk unsorted PBMC profiling prevented conclusive comparison of naive and antigen-experienced compartments. Observed TCR beta diversity per million T cells fell roughly linearly with age, and a significant reduction was already apparent by age roughly 40. Because donor CMV infection status was unknown, age-related changes in expanded clonotypes were potentially confounded. Compared with the aged group, the long-lived group had more naive CD4+ T cells, fewer expanded clones and increased TCR diversity, a pattern suggesting age selection. Estimates of total diversity from one million sequenced T cells were regarded as lower bounds and underestimates.

Libraries were prepared through 5' RACE. These reads were obtained on an Illumina HiSeq 2500. A second PCR of about 6 to 11 cycles was performed with a sample-barcoded 5' primer and a J-beta primer mix. Each TCR beta cDNA molecule received a unique molecular identifier from a template-switch 5' adaptor carrying 12 random nucleotides. Each sample yielded at least 3 million CDR3-containing paired-end reads. First-strand cDNA synthesis was performed from all RNA using the Mint cDNA synthesis kit, with priming by a TRBC-specific oligonucleotide. All cDNA was treated with uracil-DNA glycosylase and then went through a first 18-cycle PCR with the universal primers M1SS and BC2_uni_R. In the original analysis: For normalization, 1 million high-quality reads, each with a distinct molecular identifier, were randomly selected from each sample. Instead of being binned into consensus sequences, reads with shared molecular identifiers were discarded. MiTCR, run with a Q25 quality threshold and the strictest error-elimination algorithm, handled CDR3 identification, clonotype clustering and error correction. A nonparametric unseen species model with Euler transformation was used to estimate a lower bound on total TCR beta diversity. TCRdb cleaned the public reads at Q25 with fastp, built clones with MiXCR and kept in-frame beta chains. All rows with the same CDR3 protein become a single entry with the most common DNA and genes. The V and J calls here are based on TCRdb, not the publication. This sample holds about 1.6 million distinct CDR3 sequences; roughly 30% were observed only once. The ten largest clonotypes hold approximately 10% of the sample.

The table lists this clonotype with a few counts. This clone's antigen is unknown. There are no base qualities to consult, and no much larger clone falls within one base. The donors were 40 or so Caucasian individuals from Russia, aged roughly 6 to 90 years, who were systemically healthy. Each donor gave about 9.2 milliliters of peripheral blood, drawn into EDTA-treated Vacutainer tubes. Ficoll-Paque density-gradient centrifugation was used to isolate PBMCs, with at least 7 million obtained per sample. Total RNA, at least 5.5 micrograms per sample, was extracted from PBMCs with Trizol reagent. Naive CD45RAhigh/CD27high T cell percentages were measured by flow cytometry on a PBMC aliquot from every donor. This clonotype was obtained from a woman in her 30s in good health. Sequenced: blood.

The CDR3 corresponds to CASSYGTGPQRHEQYF. The nucleotide sequence is TGTGCCAGCAGTTATGGGACGGGACCCCAGCGGCACGAGCAGTACTTC. The sequence joins TRBV6-5 to TRBJ2-7, with the D assignment possibly TRBD1 or TRBD2, given 5 matching bases for each. V is clipped by 3 bases and J by 5 bases, and the sequence between their germline boundaries is 20 bases long. The germline V gene sets CDR1 to MNHEY and CDR2 to SVGAGI. The CDR3 contains 16 residues, cysteine and phenylalanine counted. The sequence is cut down to CDR3 DNA, 48 bases in frame from base 1.